The rows below give T cell receptor beta chains drawn from one sample of a study of Graves' ophthalmopathy and Graves' hyperthyroidism. TCRdb ran MiXCR on the multiplex PCR reads and lists one entry per CDR3 protein. Here the sample spans 560,000 or so distinct CDR3 sequences, about two fifths being singletons. Sequenced: peripheral blood or thyroid tissue (not recorded which). Source of these receptors: an adult man with Graves' hyperthyroidism. CDR3s include the opening cysteine and the closing phenylalanine or tryptophan. A D gene is named only where the DNA matches it firmly. A row's size may be missing; if present it is once, few, many or a size class.

TRBV10-3	NA	NA	TRBJ2-7	TGTGCCATCAGTGATGGAACTAGGGGCTTCAATGAGCAGTACTTC	CAISDGTRGFNEQYF
TRBV19	many	NA	TRBJ1-5	TGTGCCAGTAGTATAGATTTGAGCAATCAGCCCCAGCATTTT	CASSIDLSNQPQHF
TRBV7-2	many	NA	TRBJ2-5	TGTGCCAGCAGCTTAGTCGTTAGGGAGACCCAGTACTTC	CASSLVVRETQYF
TRBV19	NA	NA	TRBJ2-7	TGTGCCAGTAGTATAGGTCAGGGTAGAATCTACGAGCAGTACTTC	CASSIGQGRIYEQYF
TRBV12-3/TRBV12-4	many	NA	TRBJ2-7	TGTGCCAGCACCCTAATGGGGTCCTACGAGCAGTACTTC	CASTLMGSYEQYF
TRBV7-9	NA	TRBD2	TRBJ2-7	TGTGCCAGCAGCATTCTCACTAGCGCCCACTACGAGCAGTACTTC	CASSILTSAHYEQYF
TRBV12-3/TRBV12-4	many	NA	TRBJ1-1	TGTGCCAGCAGTTCCCGGACGAACACTGAAGCTTTCTTT	CASSSRTNTEAFF
TRBV10-3	many	NA	TRBJ1-2	TGTGCCATCAGTGAGTCCGGGGGAGCGGACTATGGCTACACCTTC	CAISESGGADYGYTF
TRBV24-1	few	NA	TRBJ2-2	TGTGCCACCAGTGATAGGCGCACCCCTAAGGACACCGGGGAGCTGTTTTTT	CATSDRRTPKDTGELFF
TRBV24-1	few	TRBD1	TRBJ2-1	TGTGCCACCAGTGAGGAGACAGGGAAGGGTCTTGAGCAGTTCTTC	CATSEETGKGLEQFF
TRBV7-2	many	TRBD2	TRBJ2-7	TGTGCCAGCAGCCGACTAGCGGGAGTGTACGAGCAGTACTTC	CASSRLAGVYEQYF
TRBV15	NA	TRBD1	TRBJ1-5	TGTGCCACCAGCCTGGACAGGCGCAATCAGCCCCAGCATTTT	CATSLDRRNQPQHF
TRBV7-6	many	NA	TRBJ1-1	TGTGCCAGCTCCCCCCCTGGTGTTCGAAACACTGAAGCTTTCTTT	CASSPPGVRNTEAFF
TRBV7-9	NA	NA	TRBJ2-7	TGTGCCAGCAGCTTCGGGAGGGGGCGGTACGAGCAGTACTTC	CASSFGRGRYEQYF
TRBV12-3/TRBV12-4	few	NA	TRBJ2-5	TGTGCCAGCAGCATGACAGCGAGGGGGACCCAGTACTTC	CASSMTARGTQYF
TRBV20-1	many	NA	TRBJ2-7	TGCAGTGCTTCCGGGCCAGCCCGGATCTACGAGCAGTACTTC	CSASGPARIYEQYF
TRBV29-1	NA	TRBD1	TRBJ1-2	TGCAGCGTTGAGGGACAGGGTTCGGGTTACACCTTC	CSVEGQGSGYTF
TRBV2	NA	NA	TRBJ1-1	TGTGCCAGCCCCGCCGGGGGAGCCGGGAACACTGAAGCTTTCTTT	CASPAGGAGNTEAFF
TRBV30	NA	NA	TRBJ2-2	TGTGCCTGGAGGGGGACCGGTTGGGGCGGGGAGCTGTTTTTT	CAWRGTGWGGELFF
TRBV29-1	NA	NA	TRBJ1-4	TGCAGCAGTTTGAACCTGGGGGAAAAACTGTTTTTT	CSSLNLGEKLFF
TRBV27	few	NA	TRBJ1-4	TGTGCCAGCAGTCCTACCCTACCGGGGGGGGTAGATCAGGATAATGAAAAACTGTTTTTT	CASSPTLPGGVDQDNEKLFF
TRBV7-6	many	TRBD2	TRBJ2-7	TGTGCCAGCAGCTTAGCCGGGGGGGTTGACGAGCAGTACTTC	CASSLAGGVDEQYF
TRBV7-9	many	NA	TRBJ2-7	TGTGCCAGCAGTTCGGGACTTTCACCCTACGAGCAGTACTTC	CASSSGLSPYEQYF
TRBV7-2	NA	NA	TRBJ1-4	TGTGCCAGCAGCCCCCAGGGACGAGATACAACTAATGAAAAACTGTTTTTT	CASSPQGRDTTNEKLFF
TRBV7-9	many	NA	TRBJ2-7	TGTGCCAGCAGCTTCGGGCAGAACTCCTACGAGCAGTACTTC	CASSFGQNSYEQYF
TRBV20-1	NA	NA	TRBJ2-7	TGCAGTGCTCAGGAGGGGACAACCTACGAGCAGTACTTC	CSAQEGTTYEQYF
TRBV2	few	TRBD1	TRBJ2-2	TGTGCCAGCAGTGTAGGGGGCGCCGACGGGGAGCTGTTTTTT	CASSVGGADGELFF
TRBV2	NA	TRBD1	TRBJ1-1	TGTGCCAGCCATGGCTGGGGACAGGCAAACACTGAAGCTTTCTTT	CASHGWGQANTEAFF
TRBV19	NA	NA	TRBJ2-7	TGTGCCAGTAGTGATCGTGAGACAGTCTACGAGCAGTACTTC	CASSDRETVYEQYF
TRBV29-1	NA	TRBD1	TRBJ2-2	TGCAGCGTTGAGAGACAGGGTACAACCGGGGAGCTGTTTTTT	CSVERQGTTGELFF